Listed below are T cell receptor beta chains from one sample, sequenced in a study of post-analysis software for immune sequencing data. TCRdb re-called the PCR reads with MiXCR, one entry per CDR3 protein. The table records some 450,000 distinct CDR3 sequences, roughly 45% of them present only once. The specimen sequenced was blood. Every receptor here comes from a girl aged 5-17 years with multiple sclerosis. The CDR3 runs from the conserved cysteine through the conserved F or W. Fields, in order: clone size, V gene, J gene, D gene, CDR3 DNA, CDR3 protein. A D gene is named only where the DNA matches it firmly. Part of the rows lack a size; the others show once, few, many or a class for expanded clones.

clone_size: many; v_call: TRBV29-1; j_call: TRBJ2-3; d_call: NA; cdr3_nt: TGCAGCGGTGATCGGGACCCTCCGGGGGATACGCAGTATTTT; cdr3_aa: CSGDRDPPGDTQYF
clone_size: NA; v_call: TRBV29-1; j_call: TRBJ1-1; d_call: NA; cdr3_nt: TGCAGCGTTTCAGAGGCTGAAGCTTTCTTT; cdr3_aa: CSVSEAEAFF
clone_size: few; v_call: TRBV27; j_call: TRBJ1-2; d_call: TRBD1; cdr3_nt: TGTGCCAGCAGTCCGGGGACAGGAAGGGCCTATGAGGATGGCTACACCTTC; cdr3_aa: CASSPGTGRAYEDGYTF
clone_size: few; v_call: TRBV6-5; j_call: TRBJ2-1; d_call: TRBD2; cdr3_nt: TGTGCCAGCAGCCAACTAGCGGGAGGGGGTGAGCAGTTCTTC; cdr3_aa: CASSQLAGGGEQFF
clone_size: NA; v_call: TRBV7-2; j_call: TRBJ2-7; d_call: TRBD2; cdr3_nt: TGTGCCAGCAGCTTAGTAGCGGGAAGAGGGGACTACGAGCAGTACTTC; cdr3_aa: CASSLVAGRGDYEQYF
clone_size: NA; v_call: TRBV28; j_call: TRBJ2-5; d_call: NA; cdr3_nt: TGTGCCAGCAGTTTATGGCCCCGAGACACAAACCAAGAGACCCAGTACTTC; cdr3_aa: CASSLWPRDTNQETQYF
clone_size: NA; v_call: TRBV5-1; j_call: TRBJ2-7; d_call: TRBD1; cdr3_nt: TGCGCCAGCAACACGGGGACAGCTTACGAGCAGTACTTC; cdr3_aa: CASNTGTAYEQYF
clone_size: NA; v_call: TRBV27; j_call: TRBJ1-2; d_call: NA; cdr3_nt: TGTGCCAGCAGGTCGCGGGGAAAGAACTATGGCTACACCTTC; cdr3_aa: CASRSRGKNYGYTF
clone_size: many; v_call: TRBV4-3; j_call: TRBJ2-1; d_call: TRBD2; cdr3_nt: TGCGCCAGCAGCCAAGACTTGAGCGGGAGCTCCTACAATGAGCAGTTCTTC; cdr3_aa: CASSQDLSGSSYNEQFF
clone_size: NA; v_call: TRBV5-1; j_call: TRBJ1-2; d_call: TRBD1; cdr3_nt: TGCGCCAGCAGCATTACCGGGACAGCGGAGCGCTACACCTTC; cdr3_aa: CASSITGTAERYTF
clone_size: NA; v_call: TRBV29-1; j_call: TRBJ1-2; d_call: NA; cdr3_nt: TGCAGCGTTGAAGCGAGGGGCCATGGCTACACCTTC; cdr3_aa: CSVEARGHGYTF
clone_size: NA; v_call: TRBV7-3; j_call: TRBJ2-7; d_call: NA; cdr3_nt: TGTGCCAGCAGCTTAAACTCTTTGAACGAGCAGTACTTC; cdr3_aa: CASSLNSLNEQYF
clone_size: NA; v_call: TRBV3-1; j_call: TRBJ2-7; d_call: TRBD2; cdr3_nt: TGTGCCAGCAGCCAAGATGTCGCGGGAGTTGGCGAGCAGTACTTC; cdr3_aa: CASSQDVAGVGEQYF